The T cell receptor (beta chain) described here comes from a study of cytomegalovirus exposure and HLA in healthy donors. Study conclusions and caveats: As was reported, the HLA-A and HLA-B alleles of most subjects were accurately predicted from TCR beta sequences. After further analysis at a later stage, 16,951 TCR beta sequences were associated with HLA alleles at 0.05 false discovery rate.

This cohort consisted of healthy bone marrow donors. The PCR employed 60 Vbeta primers together with 13 Jbeta primers. Data came from immunoSEQ multiplex PCR; TCRdb stores just in-frame clones and leaves some out. Among under 200,000 clones listed, roughly 80% were seen once. Concerning this clone itself: Its antigen is still unknown.

The sequenced sample was PBMCs. The clonotype was recovered from a boy between 2 and 15 years old in good health and CMV-seronegative.

The CDR3 nucleotides are TGTGCCAGCAGTGAAGAGGGCGGGAGGGCCTCGGTGGCGTACTTC. Translated, it gives CASSEEGGRASVAYF. The J gene is TRBJ2-7, the V gene TRBV2; 9 bases match TRBD2. V lost 1 base, J lost 12 bases, and 13 bases stayed unmatched. Germline V gene data show CDR1 as SNHLY and CDR2 as FYNNEI. This CDR3 has 15 amino acids.